Listed below are T cell receptor beta chains from one sample, sequenced in a study of patients and donors after allogeneic stem cell transplantation. From the RT-PCR reads, TCRdb called clonotypes with MiXCR, one entry per CDR3 protein. The profile shows tens of thousands of distinct CDR3 sequences, 5% of them singletons. The sequenced sample was blood, either unsorted or a sorted T cell fraction (not recorded which). These receptors all stem from a human donor who was either an allogeneic HSCT recipient or a stem cell or donor lymphocyte infusion donor (not recorded which). It is not recorded whose cells these are; they may come from a transplant donor. The CDR3 runs from the conserved cysteine through the conserved F or W. Each record gives: CDR3 DNA, CDR3 protein, clone size, D gene, V gene, J gene. D genes are given only for firm matches. Part of the rows lack a size; the others show once, few, many or a class for expanded clones.

TGCGCCAGCAGCGGCGGGCAAGCCAACACTGAAGCTTTCTTT	CASSGGQANTEAFF	many	-	TRBV5-1	TRBJ1-1
TGTGCCAGCAGCTCGTCGAGCGGAGTTTCCTACAATGAGCAGTTCTTC	CASSSSSGVSYNEQFF	-	-	TRBV7-2	TRBJ2-1
TGTGCCAGCAGTGAACGGGAGACCCAGTACTTC	CASSERETQYF	medium-sized	-	TRBV2	TRBJ2-5
TGTGCCAGCAGTTGGAACAGGGCCACTGAAGCTTTCTTT	CASSWNRATEAFF	many	-	TRBV7-9	TRBJ1-1
TGTGCCAGCAGCTCGAGAAGGGTCGGTGGCACTGAAGCTTTCTTT	CASSSRRVGGTEAFF	many	-	TRBV7-9	TRBJ1-1
TGTGCCACCAGCAGAGATGTGTCAGCGAGGGGCATTCAGTACTTC	CATSRDVSARGIQYF	few	-	TRBV15	TRBJ2-4
TGTGCCAGCAGCCTAGACAGGGTTTCCGGGGAGCTGTTTTTT	CASSLDRVSGELFF	many	TRBD1	TRBV7-2	TRBJ2-2
TGTGCCAGCAGTCAGCCTCAGGGGTCCGGGGAGCTGTTTTTT	CASSQPQGSGELFF	few	-	TRBV27	TRBJ2-2
TGCAGTGCTGGGGGTCAGTGGGATCGGGAGACCCAGTACTTC	CSAGGQWDRETQYF	many	-	TRBV20-1	TRBJ2-5
TGTGCCAGCAGAAGATACACTGAAGCTTTCTTT	CASRRYTEAFF	few	-	TRBV5-8	TRBJ1-1
TGTGCCAGCAGATGGGGAGATACGCAGTATTTT	CASRWGDTQYF	many	-	TRBV6-5	TRBJ2-3
TGCAGTGCCAAAGAACAGGGGACTCTCACTTTCTTT	CSAKEQGTLTFF	many	TRBD1	TRBV20-1	TRBJ1-1
TGTGCCAGCTCACCGGGGCAGGGGGCGCCGAGGGACACTGAAGCTTTCTTT	CASSPGQGAPRDTEAFF	many	TRBD1	TRBV18	TRBJ1-1
TGTGCCAGCAGCGACAGGGGGCTGGGGAACACTGAAGCTTTCTTT	CASSDRGLGNTEAFF	many	TRBD1	TRBV3-1	TRBJ1-1
TGTGCCAGCAGCTTCCGACAGGGGTTCGAGACCCAGTACTTC	CASSFRQGFETQYF	few	TRBD1	TRBV5-4	TRBJ2-5
TGTGCCAGCAGCTTGGGCAATAGCAATCAGCCCCAGCATTTT	CASSLGNSNQPQHF	many	-	TRBV5-5	TRBJ1-5
TGTGCCAGCAGCACGACTAGCGGGGGCCAAGAGACCCAGTACTTC	CASSTTSGGQETQYF	-	TRBD2	TRBV7-9	TRBJ2-5
TGTGCCAGCAGTTTTTTGGTGGTGCGGGAGAGGGGGAAAACTAGCACAGATACGCAGTATTTT	CASSFLVVRERGKTSTDTQYF	many	-	TRBV28	TRBJ2-3
TGTGCCTGGAGTGTAGCGGGAGGCGCCGAGCAGTACTTC	CAWSVAGGAEQYF	few	TRBD2	TRBV30	TRBJ2-7
TGCGCCAGCAGCCAGGACGACAGGGGGAGGAGCGGCTACACCTTC	CASSQDDRGRSGYTF	many	TRBD1	TRBV4-1	TRBJ1-2
TGTGCCAGCAGTCCCCGTCCTGGTGGTAGGACCTACAATGAGCAGTTCTTC	CASSPRPGGRTYNEQFF	many	-	TRBV6-2/TRBV6-3	TRBJ2-1
TGCAGTGCGGGACTAGCGGGAGTCCACAATGAGCAGTTCTTC	CSAGLAGVHNEQFF	many	TRBD2	TRBV20-1	TRBJ2-1
TGTGCCAGCTCACTAGGGCCGAACAACAACGAGCAGTACTTC	CASSLGPNNNEQYF	many	-	TRBV18	TRBJ2-7
TGTGCCAGCAAGGCGTCCTACTCCCAGCCCCAGCATTTT	CASKASYSQPQHF	many	-	TRBV9	TRBJ1-5
TGTGCCAGCACTGTCGAATCTGGGGCCAACGTCCTGACTTTC	CASTVESGANVLTF	-	-	TRBV2	TRBJ2-6
TGTGCCAGCAGTTACGCCCCGGGACTTGGGGAAAAACTGTTTTTT	CASSYAPGLGEKLFF	many	-	TRBV6-5	TRBJ1-4
TGCAGTGCTAGAGACGAGGGAAGTCCTAACTATGGCTACACCTTC	CSARDEGSPNYGYTF	many	-	TRBV20-1	TRBJ1-2
TGTGCCAGCAGTCCCCAGCGAGCGGGTGATCCCTACGAGCAGTACTTC	CASSPQRAGDPYEQYF	few	-	TRBV2	TRBJ2-7